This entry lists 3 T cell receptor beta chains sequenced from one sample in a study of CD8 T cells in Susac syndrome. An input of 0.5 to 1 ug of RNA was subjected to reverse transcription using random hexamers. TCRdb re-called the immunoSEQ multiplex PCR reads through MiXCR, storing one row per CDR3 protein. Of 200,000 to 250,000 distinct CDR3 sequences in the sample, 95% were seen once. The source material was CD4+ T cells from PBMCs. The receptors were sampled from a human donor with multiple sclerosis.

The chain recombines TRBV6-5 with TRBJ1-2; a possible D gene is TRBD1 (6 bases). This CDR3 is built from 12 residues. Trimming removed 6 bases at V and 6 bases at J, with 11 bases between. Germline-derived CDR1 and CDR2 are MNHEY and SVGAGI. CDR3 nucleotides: TGTGCCAGCAGGAAAGACAGGCATGGCTACACCTTC. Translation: CASRKDRHGYTF.

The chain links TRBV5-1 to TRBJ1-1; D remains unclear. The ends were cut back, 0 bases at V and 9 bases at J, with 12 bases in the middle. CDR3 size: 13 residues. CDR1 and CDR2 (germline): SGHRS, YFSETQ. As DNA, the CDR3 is TGCGCCAGCAGCTTGGGAACCGCTAACAAAGCTTTCTTT. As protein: CASSLGTANKAFF.

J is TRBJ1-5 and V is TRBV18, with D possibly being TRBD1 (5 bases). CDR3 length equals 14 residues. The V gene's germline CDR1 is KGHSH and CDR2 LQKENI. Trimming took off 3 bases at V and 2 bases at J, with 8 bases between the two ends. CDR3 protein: CASSPLQGNQPQHF. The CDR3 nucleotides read TGTGCCAGCTCACCGCTACAGGGCAATCAGCCCCAGCATTTT.